Listed below are T cell receptor beta chains from one sample, sequenced in a study of circulating and synovial CD4+ cells in juvenile arthritis. Some clones are missing from TCRdb's copy, which holds only in-frame ones; the method was immunoSEQ multiplex PCR. Seen here are about 30,000 clones, around 93% observed once, and the top ten hold roughly 3.1%. Sequencing was performed on CD4+ T cells from blood. These receptors came from a human donor with juvenile idiopathic arthritis. Each CDR3 is given with its conserved first and last residue. Clone size appears in some rows only: once, few, many, or a class for an expanded clone.

>14|TRBJ2-7|TRBV10-2|NA
CASSEPGQVYEQYF
>13|TRBJ1-4|TRBV29-1|few
CSVEGAPNEKLFF
>13|TRBJ1-4|TRBV30|NA
CAWSAGLNEKLFF
>13|TRBJ1-5|TRBV5-1|NA
CASHQGPNQPQHF
>15|TRBJ2-7|TRBV2|NA
CASRLGDSLTYEQYF
>18|TRBJ2-6|TRBV30|NA
CAWSVRGAFASGANVLTF
>17|TRBJ1-2|TRBV27|NA
CASSETSLPTGNYGYTF
>11|TRBJ1-2|TRBV6-5|NA
CASSYQGVITF
>12|TRBJ1-2|TRBV6-5|NA
CASSPSVRGYTF
>15|TRBJ1-5|TRBV18|once
CASSQETGGVQPQHF
>13|TRBJ1-5|TRBV28|NA
CASRTGVNQPQHF
>15|TRBJ2-4|TRBV7-9|NA
CASSSGGLAKNIQYF
>15|TRBJ2-7|TRBV7-2|NA
CASSLEGLASHEQYF
>13|TRBJ1-3|TRBV2|NA
CASNRDMGDTIYF
>13|TRBJ1-2|TRBV9|NA
CASSVRLASGYTF
>15|TRBJ2-1|TRBV28|NA
CASRPSGSSYNEQFF
>15|TRBJ1-5|TRBV6-1|once
CASSRTPDRERAQHF
>15|TRBJ1-2|TRBV18|NA
CASSPPQTGRYGYTF
>15|TRBJ2-5|TRBV7-9|few
CASSLDVGLQETQYF
>16|TRBJ2-7|TRBV5-4|NA
CASSRPRTRGAYEQYF
>18|TRBJ2-1|TRBV11-2|NA
CASSSGTSGSYPYNEQFF
>15|TRBJ1-1|TRBV5-6|NA
CASSLNWVRGAEAFF
>14|TRBJ2-7|TRBV6-1|NA
CASSGSWRAYEQYF
>15|TRBJ1-5|TRBV9|NA
CASSVGGLSNQPQHF
>16|TRBJ2-2|TRBV5-1|NA
CASSLLAGGPGGELFF
>13|TRBJ1-2|TRBV4-1|NA
CASSQIQDYGYTF
>14|TRBJ2-7|TRBV28|NA
CASAGPASSYEQYF
>17|TRBJ2-7|TRBV5-1|NA
CASSLFPGTSGNYEQYF
>15|TRBJ2-7|TRBV5-4|NA
CASSLIDSRNYEQYF
>13|TRBJ1-1|TRBV6-1|NA
CASSERDRTEAFF
>14|TRBJ1-5|TRBV28|NA
CASSSHRGLQPQHF
>15|TRBJ1-6|TRBV5-1|NA
CASRIWGDRNSPLHF
>14|TRBJ1-5|TRBV5-1|NA
CASSEGLSGQPQHF
>14|TRBJ2-1|TRBV15|NA
CATSREGADPEQFF
>15|TRBJ2-7|TRBV25-1|NA
CASSPTSGSKNEQYF
>15|TRBJ2-7|TRBV28|NA
CASSSIGTGAYEQYF
>14|TRBJ1-1|TRBV6-5|few
CASSLQGQNTEAFF
>17|TRBJ2-5|TRBV21-1|NA
CASQWGRGLVGNETQYF
>15|TRBJ2-7|TRBV4-1|NA
CASSQDGTGPSKQYF
>17|TRBJ2-3|TRBV19|NA
CASSIFTSGRWTDTQYF
>16|TRBJ2-2|TRBV9|NA
CASSVFQEANTGELFF
>14|TRBJ2-7|TRBV30|NA
CAWSWGGGRDEQYF
>17|TRBJ2-6|TRBV15|NA
CATSRDRQGSRANVLTF
>17|TRBJ2-7|TRBV28|NA
CASSKGVAFIFSYEQYF
>14|TRBJ2-7|TRBV7-9|NA
CASSSLAGVDEQYF
>15|TRBJ2-7|TRBV5-4|NA
CASSPDSRSSYEQYF
>18|TRBJ2-6|TRBV7-8|NA
CASSLLWAGSSGANVLTF
>13|TRBJ1-5|TRBV18|NA
CASSPDSKQPQHF